The next 22 T cell receptor beta chains were all read from a single sample in a study of CXCR3-negative and CXCR3-positive naive CD8 T cells. UMI-labeled 5' RACE yielded the TRB cDNA libraries. TCRdb reprocessed the 5' RACE reads and keeps a single row for each CDR3 protein, giving no DNA. The sample's table shows some 39,000 distinct CDR3 sequences. Sequencing was done on a sample of naive CXCR3- CD8+ T cells from blood. Subset denoted: CD45RO-CCR7+CD27+CD95- naive CD8+ T cells lacking CXCR3 (TNR3-). These TCRs come from a human donor in good health. Some clones in this sample may be carry-over from other donors' samples.

The rearrangement links TRBV9 to TRBJ2-1; lacking DNA, the TRBD1 call made by TCRdb goes unchecked. Germline loops: CDR1 SGDLS, CDR2 YYNGEE. The CDR3 totals 15 residues. The CDR3 is CASSEAGGLYNEQFF.

The chain joins TRBV7-9 to TRBJ2-1. This CDR3 is built from 16 residues. The germline V gene encodes CDR1 SEHNR and CDR2 FQNEAQ (reference sequence). Here the CDR3 reads CASSSVLTPSYNEQFF.

The gene calls are TRBV29-1 and TRBJ2-1; TCRdb lists TRBD1, though no DNA is available to test this call. Germline CDR1 and CDR2: SQVTM and ANQGSEA. This CDR3 has 15 residues. CDR3 residues: CSVEDPTVSYNEQFF.

The rearrangement uses TRBV2 and TRBJ1-3; the TRBD1 assignment by TCRdb is unverifiable without DNA. The CDR3 is made up of 19 amino acids. CDR1 is SNHLY, CDR2 FYNNEI, per germline. The CDR3 loop reads CASRPPNRFSPISGNTIYF. Using reference TRBV2 and TRBJ1-3 for the parts outside the CDR3, the full variable domain is EPEVTQTPSHQVTQMGQEVILRCVPISNHLYFYWYRQILGQKVEFLVSFYNNEISEKSEIFDDQFSVERPDGSNFTLKIRSTKLEDSAMYFCASRPPNRFSPISGNTIYFGEGSWLTVV.

V and J are TRBV6-5 and TRBJ2-7; the D gene TCRdb calls, TRBD1, cannot be checked with no DNA. The CDR3 sequence is 14 residues long. Germline CDR1 MNHEY, CDR2 SVGAGI. The CDR3 protein is CASSYGTEIYEQYF.

The V call is TRBV29-1, the J call TRBJ2-7. Germline values: CDR1 SQVTM, CDR2 ANQGSEA. The CDR3 is 13 residues long. The CDR3 loop is CSVEAESSYEQYF.

The chain joins TRBV2 to TRBJ2-7. The CDR3 spans 12 residues. Germline CDR1 SNHLY, CDR2 FYNNEI. The CDR3 spells CASRQIRLEQYF.

V gene TRBV12-3 or TRBV12-4 combines with J gene TRBJ2-1; TCRdb lists TRBD1, though no DNA is available to test this call. The CDR3 covers 17 residues. The CDR3 loop reads CASSPDPDRVTDNEQFF.

The gene calls are TRBV28 and TRBJ2-5; TCRdb picks TRBD1, but there is no DNA to check that call. Germline V gene data show CDR1 as MDHEN and CDR2 as SYDVKM. The CDR3 consists of 14 residues. This chain's CDR3 is CASSPGTGQETQYF.

V usage is TRBV9 and J usage is TRBJ2-5; TCRdb's D gene call, TRBD2, goes unchecked for lack of DNA. Germline CDR1 reads SGDLS; CDR2 reads YYNGEE. CDR3 length: 19 residues. CDR3: CASSEAPGLAGNDQETQYF.

V gene TRBV12-3 or TRBV12-4 combines with J gene TRBJ1-5. This CDR3 region has 14 residues. CDR3: CASSFGGDNQPQHF.

V and J are TRBV5-1 and TRBJ2-1; the TCRdb D gene call, TRBD2, has no DNA to confirm it. The germline CDR1 and CDR2 sequences are SGHRS and YFSETQ. CDR3 length: 15 residues. This CDR3 reads CASSLRADSYNEQFF.

V gene TRBV11-3 combines with J gene TRBJ2-1; TCRdb proposes TRBD2, but this gene call is untestable without DNA. The CDR3 totals 15 residues. Germline V CDR1 and CDR2: SGHNT, YENEEA. CDR3: CASSSGLAGVNEQFF.

The CDR3 reads CASSQGPLSNGIPYEQYF. The chain has TRBV4-1 and TRBJ2-7; checking the TCRdb D call of TRBD2 is not possible without DNA. The CDR3 length is 18 residues. Per the germline V gene, CDR1 is MGHRA and CDR2 is YSYEKL.

The chain combines TRBV15 with TRBJ2-5. The CDR3 has 13 amino acids. Germline CDR1 and CDR2: LNHNV and YYDKDF (reference sequence). CDR3 protein: CATSGGTEETQYF. Drawing the rest from reference TRBV15 and TRBJ2-5, the complete variable domain is DAMVIQNPRYQVTQFGKPVTLSCSQTLNHNVMYWYQQKSSQAPKLLFHYYDKDFNNEADTPDNFQSRRPNTSFCFLDIRSPGLGDTAMYLCATSGGTEETQYFGPGTRLLVL.

The rearrangement uses TRBV29-1 and TRBJ2-1; TCRdb calls TRBD1, which cannot be checked without DNA. This CDR3 spans 16 amino acids. Per the germline V gene, CDR1 is SQVTM and CDR2 is ANQGSEA. CDR3 sequence: CSVEGSPGKLYNEQFF.

The chain couples TRBV11-3 to TRBJ2-1; TCRdb proposes TRBD2, but this gene call is untestable without DNA. Germline CDR1 reads SGHNT; CDR2 reads YENEEA. The CDR3 length is 15 residues. This CDR3 reads CASSSLTGGYNEQFF.

The chain joins TRBV13 to TRBJ1-1. This CDR3 comprises 16 residues. Germline V gives CDR1 PRHDT, CDR2 FYEKMQ (reference sequence). The CDR3 reads CASSLGPSDMNTEAFF.

The V gene is TRBV29-1, the J gene TRBJ1-1. Germline CDR1 reads SQVTM; CDR2 reads ANQGSEA. The CDR3 covers 12 residues. CDR3: CSVGTETTEAFF. Full variable domain (outside the CDR3, taken from reference TRBV29-1 and TRBJ1-1): SAVISQKPSRDICQRGTSLTIQCQVDSQVTMMFWYRQQPGQSLTLIATANQGSEATYESGFVIDKFPISRPNLTFSTLTVSNMSPEDSSIYLCSVGTETTEAFFGQGTRLTVV.

CDR3 sequence: CASSPGLINEQFF. The V gene is TRBV28, the J gene TRBJ2-1. From germline, CDR1 is MDHEN and CDR2 SYDVKM. CDR3 length: 13 residues.

This chain links TRBV7-3 with TRBJ2-2. The CDR3 contains 12 residues. CDR1 SGHTA and CDR2 FQGTGA come from the germline V gene. The CDR3 protein is CASSYYTGELFF.

V and J are TRBV20-1 and TRBJ2-7; TCRdb's D gene call, TRBD2, goes unchecked for lack of DNA. CDR3 length equals 16 residues. CDR1 is DFQATT, CDR2 SNEGSKA, per germline (reference sequence). CDR3 amino acids: CSARVRLAGAPYEQYF.